A single sample is the source of the 12 T cell receptor beta chains below, sequenced in a study of T cells in Graves' hyperthyroidism and ophthalmopathy. What was amplified from RNA transcripts were TCR beta CDR3 regions. TCR CDR3 regions were first amplified by RT-PCR with HTBI primers. From the multiplex PCR reads, TCRdb called clonotypes with MiXCR, one entry per CDR3 protein. The sample yields 300,000 to 450,000 distinct CDR3 sequences, about 18% seen once. The sample comprised blood. These receptors came from a woman younger than 45 with Graves' hyperthyroidism that later progressed to Graves' ophthalmopathy.

There are many counts of this clonotype. The V call is TRBV24-1, the J call TRBJ2-2; D remains ambiguous. The germline gives CDR1 KGHDR, CDR2 SFDVKD. V was pared by 0 bases and J by 1 base, with 2 bases between. The CDR3 runs 14 residues. The CDR3 loop is CATSDLRNTGELFF. The CDR3 nucleotides are TGTGCCACCAGTGATTTGCGGAACACCGGGGAGCTGTTTTTT.

This clonotype was observed at least ten times. The chain links TRBV5-1 to TRBJ1-2, with D possibly matching TRBD1 (6 bases). Trimming pared 4 bases from V and 3 bases from J, leaving 16 bases between. Germline CDR1 is SGHRS and CDR2 is YFSETQ. The CDR3 has 15 amino acids. The CDR3 region has the DNA TGCGCCAGCAGCGACACCCCGACAGGCGACTATGGCTACACCTTC. Its translation: CASSDTPTGDYGYTF.

Concerning this clonotype: A much larger clone lies one base from this, so it may be a read error. This chain joins TRBV27 and TRBJ1-2; TRBD1 is a possible D gene (5 bases). The CDR3 spans 15 residues. Germline V lookup: CDR1 MNHEY, CDR2 SMNVEV (reference sequence). Written as DNA, the CDR3 is TGTGCCAGCAGTCTGAAGCAGTCAGGGAACTATGGCTGCACCTTC. Translating gives CASSLKQSGNYGCTF.

With respect to this clonotype: This may come from a read error, since a much larger clone is one base off. The chain links TRBV13 to TRBJ2-7, with D possibly matching TRBD2 (6 bases). This CDR3 has 12 residues. CDR1 and CDR2 (germline): PRHDT, FYEKMQ (reference sequence). The CDR3 spells CASGGGMGEQHF. The DNA of the CDR3 is TGTGCCAGCGGAGGCGGGATGGGGGAGCAGCACTTC. Full variable domain (remainder filled in from reference TRBV13 and TRBJ2-7): AAGVIQSPRHLIKEKRETATLKCYPIPRHDTVYWYQQGPGQDPQFLISFYEKMQSDKGSIPDRFSAQQFSDYHSELNMSSLELGDSALYFCASGGGMGEQHFGPGTRLTVT.

The table lists this clonotype with many counts. The CDR3 sequence is CASSLVATGTDGYTF. The CDR3 nucleotides read TGTGCCAGCAGTTTAGTCGCGACAGGGACCGATGGCTACACCTTC. This chain uses TRBV12-3 or TRBV12-4 with TRBJ1-2; 7 bases fit TRBD1. With 1 base clipped from V and 6 bases from J, the junction kept 8 bases outside the gene matches. The CDR3 sequence is 15 residues long.

This clonotype was detected many times. The CDR3 loop reads CASSHRDREKNIQYF. CDR3 nucleotides: TGTGCCAGCAGTCACCGGGACAGGGAAAAAAACATTCAGTACTTC. The chain couples TRBV6-1 to TRBJ2-4; 9 nucleotides align to TRBD1. V was pared by 5 bases and J by 4 bases, with 6 bases of the junction left unmatched. The CDR3 covers 15 residues. CDR1 and CDR2 from the germline V gene are MNHNS and SASEGT.

At least ten counts were recorded for this clonotype. The J gene is TRBJ2-7, the V gene TRBV28; 12 bases align to TRBD1. CDR3 length: 15 residues. Per germline, CDR1 MDHEN and CDR2 SYDVKM. The V segment lost 5 bases and the J segment 4 bases; nucleotides outside the gene matches: 6. CDR3 DNA sequence: TGTGCCAGCAGTCCCTGGGACAGGGGGCCTTACGAGCAGTACTTC. This gives the protein CASSPWDRGPYEQYF.

This clonotype appeared many times. V usage is TRBV19 and J usage is TRBJ1-5; 12 bases map to TRBD1. The trim removed 5 bases at V and 1 base at J, leaving 3 bases unmatched. This CDR3 is 16 amino acids long. Per germline, CDR1 LNHDA and CDR2 SQIVND (reference sequence). The CDR3 nucleotides read TGTGCCAGTAGTCCGGGACAGGGGGCAAGCAATCAGCCCCAGCATTTT. Its translation is CASSPGQGASNQPQHF.

J is TRBJ2-3 and V is TRBV6-1; 9 nucleotides line up with TRBD2. Losses at the gene ends were 0 bases for V and 0 bases for J; bases not matched to a gene: 1. There are 16 residues in the CDR3. Germline V gene sequence: CDR1 MNHNS, CDR2 SASEGT. This CDR3 reads CASSEASGSSTDTQYF. The CDR3 bases are TGTGCCAGCAGTGAAGCTAGCGGGAGTAGCACAGATACGCAGTATTTT.

This clonotype has a count of ten or more. The chain has TRBV28 and TRBJ1-1; D is possibly TRBD1 (6 bases). The CDR3 is 12 residues long. With 8 bases removed from V and 7 bases from J, the gap between germline ends came to 14 bases. Germline-derived CDR1 and CDR2 are MDHEN and SYDVKM. CDR3 bases: TGTGCCAGCCAAATACAGGGCCGTGAAGCTTTCTTT. Amino acids: CASQIQGREAFF.

The V call is TRBV7-2, the J call TRBJ2-7, with 8 bases fitting TRBD2. The CDR3 spans 14 residues. Germline V gene sequence: CDR1 SGHTA, CDR2 FQGNSA. Trimming took 3 bases from V and 6 from J; bases not matched to a gene: 7. CDR3 protein: CASSFRAGVSEQYF. DNA for the CDR3: TGTGCCAGCAGCTTCCGAGCGGGAGTCTCCGAGCAGTACTTC.

This clonotype was counted many times. The chain links TRBV4-1 to TRBJ1-1; no reliable D call. Germline CDR1 and CDR2: MGHRA and YSYEKL. CDR3 length: 15 residues. V was clipped by 1 base and J by 8 bases, with 17 bases between them. The CDR3, as DNA: TGCGCCAGCAGCCAAGTCGAGAACCTTCTGATAGAAGCTTTCTTT. Translation: CASSQVENLLIEAFF.